This entry lists 19 T cell receptor beta chains sequenced from one sample in a study of cytotoxic CD8 clonotypes in ibrutinib-treated CLL. Profiled with immunoSEQ multiplex PCR; TCRdb holds only in-frame clones, not every one. The data contain roughly 300,000 clones, less than 85% of them seen just once; the ten biggest clones take up roughly 6%. Sequencing used PBMCs, obtained at disease progression, from a patient treated with ibrutinib. These receptors all come from a human donor with chronic lymphocytic leukemia.

The rearrangement uses TRBV12-2 and TRBJ1-1; the DNA was not compared with TRBD1, the D call given in the table. TRBV12-2 corresponds to a pseudogene. The CDR3 spans 22 residues. CDR3 DNA: TGTGCAAGTCGCCACACCCCCTCTAAACGGCGGACAGGGGGATTTCGAAACACTGAAGCTTTCTTT. Residues: CASRHTPSKRRTGGFRNTEAFF.

CDR3 sequence: CASSERGPRQETQYF. The DNA of the CDR3 is TGTGCCAGCAGTGAAAGAGGCCCGCGCCAAGAGACCCAGTACTTC. The chain joins TRBV2 to TRBJ2-5; D gene unclear. The CDR3 is 15 residues long. Per germline, CDR1 SNHLY and CDR2 FYNNEI. Trimming removed 2 bases from V and 1 base from J, with 11 bases in between.

This chain joins TRBV2 and TRBJ2-5; D might be TRBD1 or TRBD2, each matching 5 bases. Germline-derived CDR1 and CDR2 are SNHLY and FYNNEI. V was shortened by 11 bases and J by 4 bases, with 14 bases between the two germline ends. CDR3 length: 12 residues. The CDR3: CAGRGAGETQYF. The CDR3 DNA sequence: TGTGCCGGAAGGGGAGCAGGAGAGACCCAGTACTTC.

With respect to this clone: Other nucleotide sequences in the sample specify the same CDR3. The CDR3 coding sequence is TGCGCCAGCAGCTTGTCAGGGTCAGGAAACACCATATATTTT. Translated, it gives CASSLSGSGNTIYF. The chain links TRBV5-1 to TRBJ1-3, with D maybe TRBD1 (5 bases). Germline values: CDR1 SGHRS, CDR2 YFSETQ. The CDR3 totals 14 residues. V was trimmed by 1 base and J by 4 bases, leaving 9 bases between them.

V usage is TRBV19 and J usage is TRBJ1-1; D gene unclear. CDR1 is LNHDA and CDR2 is SQIVND in the germline V gene (reference sequence). The CDR3 totals 14 residues. V lost 3 bases to trimming and J lost 2 bases, with 10 bases between them. The CDR3 DNA follows: TGTGCCAGTAGTATTGCCCAAATCAACACTGAAGCTTTCTTT. Translation gives CASSIAQINTEAFF.

V is TRBV29-1 and J is TRBJ2-2; D gene uncertain. From germline, CDR1 is SQVTM and CDR2 ANQGSEA. V lost 4 bases, J lost 8 bases, and 8 bases lay in between. The CDR3 sequence is 11 residues long. Written as DNA, the CDR3 is TGCAGCGTTGGGAAAGGAGGGGAGCTGTTTTTT. Translated: CSVGKGGELFF.

The J gene is TRBJ1-2, the V gene TRBV7-9; D call uncertain. The CDR3 loop spans 15 amino acids. V was shortened by 4 bases and J by 5 bases, with 17 bases between the two germline ends. CDR1 SEHNR and CDR2 FQNEAQ come from the germline V gene (reference sequence). CDR3 DNA sequence: TGTGCCAGCAGCTCACGGGTGACCCAGAGGTATGGCTACACCTTC. It yields the protein CASSSRVTQRYGYTF.

The chain uses TRBV6-5 and TRBJ1-5, with D tentatively TRBD1 (5 bases). CDR1 and CDR2 from the germline V gene are MNHEY and SVGAGI. Trimming removed 5 bases from V and 6 bases from J, with 11 bases in between. The CDR3 sequence is 13 residues long. DNA for the CDR3: TGTGCCAGCAGTGCTACCAGGGTTCAGCCCCAGCATTTT. This codes for CASSATRVQPQHF.

This clone was observed a single time. The chain combines TRBV7-9 with TRBJ2-7, with a tentative D call TRBD1 (6 bases). V lost 4 bases to trimming and J lost 4 bases, with 17 bases between them. Germline V gene lookup returns CDR1 SEHNR and CDR2 FQNEAQ (reference sequence). This CDR3 has 15 residues. The CDR3 reads CASSYGTNARYEQYF. The CDR3, as DNA: TGTGCCAGCAGCTACGGGACAAACGCAAGATACGAGCAGTACTTC. The variable domain in full, completed from reference TRBV7-9 and TRBJ2-7, reads DTGVSQNPRHKITKRGQNVTFRCDPISEHNRLYWYRQTLGQGPEFLTYFQNEAQLEKSRLLSDRFSAERPKGSFSTLEIQRTEQGDSAMYLCASSYGTNARYEQYFGPGTRLTVT.

The V call is TRBV6-5, the J call TRBJ2-1; TRBD2 is a possible D gene (5 bases). V lost 6 bases and J 4 bases, leaving 13 bases between the germline ends. Per the germline V gene, CDR1 is MNHEY and CDR2 is SVGAGI. The CDR3 has 14 amino acids. DNA for the CDR3: TGTGCCAGCAGACCCGACTACCAGTACAATGAGCAGTTCTTC. Its translation: CASRPDYQYNEQFF.

This chain uses TRBV20-1 with TRBJ1-1; the D is unclear. The germline V gene encodes CDR1 DFQATT and CDR2 SNEGSKA (reference sequence). The CDR3 is made up of 11 amino acids. The V and J ends lost 3 bases and 1 base respectively, with 3 bases between them. The CDR3 bases are TGCAGTGCTAGCGCGAACACTGAAGCTTTCTTT. Protein: CSASANTEAFF.

The chain employs TRBV7-8 and TRBJ1-2; the D is unclear. CDR3 length: 13 amino acids. Germline V gene lookup returns CDR1 SGHVS and CDR2 FQNEAQ. Trimming shortened V by 3 bases and J by 2 bases, and 7 bases separated the two germline ends. The chain's CDR3 is CASSLAANYGYTF. The CDR3 nucleotides read TGTGCCAGCAGCTTGGCGGCGAACTATGGCTACACCTTC.

This sequence joins TRBV5-4 and TRBJ2-1; D not certain. V lost 5 bases to trimming and J lost 0 bases, with 12 bases between them. Germline V gene lookup returns CDR1 SGHNT and CDR2 YYREEE (reference sequence). The CDR3 length is 15 residues. In DNA, the CDR3 is TGTGCCAGCAGTCCACCGGGTCCCTCCTACAATGAGCAGTTCTTC. Amino acids: CASSPPGPSYNEQFF.

The sample holds a few counts of this clone. The V gene is TRBV5-5, the J gene TRBJ1-2; D ambiguous. Looked up from germline, CDR1 is SGHKS and CDR2 is YYEKEE (reference sequence). The CDR3 has 12 amino acids. Trimming pared 1 base from V and 7 bases from J, leaving 8 bases between. The CDR3 is CASSLIRAGYTF. The CDR3 nucleotides read TGTGCCAGCAGCTTGATTAGGGCTGGCTACACCTTC. The full variable domain, rest sourced from reference TRBV5-5 and TRBJ1-2, is DAGVTQSPTHLIKTRGQQVTLRCSPISGHKSVSWYQQVLGQGPQFIFQYYEKEERGRGNFPDRFSARQFPNYSSELNVNALLLGDSALYLCASSLIRAGYTFGSGTRLTVV.

J is TRBJ2-1 and V is TRBV9; a weak D match, TRBD2 (5 bases). Trimming took off 3 bases at V and 6 bases at J, with 16 bases between the two ends. Germline loops: CDR1 SGDLS, CDR2 YYNGEE. The CDR3 has 15 amino acids. The CDR3 protein is CASSAYASGSNEQFF. CDR3 sequence (DNA): TGTGCCAGCAGCGCATATGCCTCGGGGAGCAATGAGCAGTTCTTC.

V is TRBV5-5 and J is TRBJ1-1; D not certain. CDR3 length: 15 residues. Germline-derived CDR1 and CDR2 are SGHKS and YYEKEE (reference sequence). V lost 4 bases, J lost 0 bases, and 13 bases lay in between. The CDR3 DNA reads TGTGCCAGCAGCAGTCGGGGAGTGTTGAACACTGAAGCTTTCTTT. Amino acid sequence: CASSSRGVLNTEAFF.

The J gene is TRBJ2-3, the V gene TRBV28, with D perhaps matching TRBD2 (6 bases). The CDR3 extends over 18 amino acids. Germline V gene sequence: CDR1 MDHEN, CDR2 SYDVKM. Trimming took off 2 bases at V and 0 bases at J, with 18 bases between the two ends. The CDR3 region has the DNA TGTGCCAGCAGTTTAAGGGTAGGTGGCGGGACCAGCACAGATACGCAGTATTTT. Protein: CASSLRVGGGTSTDTQYF.

This chain connects TRBV2 to TRBJ2-7; the D gene is possibly TRBD1 (5 bases). Trimming removed 7 bases from V and 7 bases from J, with 11 bases in between. CDR3 length: 11 residues. CDR1 and CDR2 from the germline V gene are SNHLY and FYNNEI. CDR3 DNA sequence: TGTGCCAGCACGGGCGCAGGGGAGCAGTACTTC. Translating it yields CASTGAGEQYF.

The chain joins TRBV4-1 to TRBJ2-7; tentative D call: TRBD1 (6 bases). This CDR3 spans 14 amino acids. V lost 0 bases, J lost 2 bases, and 8 bases lay in between. The germline V gene has CDR1 MGHRA and CDR2 YSYEKL. CDR3 sequence reads: CASSQDRGAYEQYF. The CDR3 DNA is TGCGCCAGCAGCCAAGACAGGGGCGCCTACGAGCAGTACTTC.